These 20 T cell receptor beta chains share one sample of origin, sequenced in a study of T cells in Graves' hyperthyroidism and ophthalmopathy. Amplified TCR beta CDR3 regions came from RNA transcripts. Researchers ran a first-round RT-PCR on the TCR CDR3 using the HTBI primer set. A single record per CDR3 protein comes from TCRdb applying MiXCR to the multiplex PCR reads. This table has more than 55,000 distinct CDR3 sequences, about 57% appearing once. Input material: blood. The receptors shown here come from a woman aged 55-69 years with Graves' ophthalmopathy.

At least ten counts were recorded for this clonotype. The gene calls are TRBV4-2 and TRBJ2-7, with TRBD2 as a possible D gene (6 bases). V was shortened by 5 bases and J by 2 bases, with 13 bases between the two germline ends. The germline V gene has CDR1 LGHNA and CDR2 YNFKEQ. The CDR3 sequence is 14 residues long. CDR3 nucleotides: TGTGCCAGCAGCGCCGGGACTTCTACCTACGAGCAGTACTTC. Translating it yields CASSAGTSTYEQYF.

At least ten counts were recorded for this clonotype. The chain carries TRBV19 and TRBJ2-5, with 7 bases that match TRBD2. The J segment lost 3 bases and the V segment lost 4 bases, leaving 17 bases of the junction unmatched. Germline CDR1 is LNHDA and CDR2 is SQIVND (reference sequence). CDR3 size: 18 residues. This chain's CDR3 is CASSKFFPSWSGEETQYF. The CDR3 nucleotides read TGTGCCAGTAGTAAGTTTTTTCCCTCCTGGAGCGGGGAAGAGACCCAGTACTTC.

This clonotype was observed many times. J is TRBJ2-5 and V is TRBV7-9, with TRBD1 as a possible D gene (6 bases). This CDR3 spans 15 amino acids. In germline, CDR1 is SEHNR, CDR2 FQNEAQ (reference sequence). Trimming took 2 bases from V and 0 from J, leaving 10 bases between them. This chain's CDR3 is CASSLWRTDQETQYF. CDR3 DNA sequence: TGTGCCAGCAGCTTATGGCGGACAGACCAAGAGACCCAGTACTTC. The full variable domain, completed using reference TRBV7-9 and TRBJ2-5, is DTGVSQNPRHKITKRGQNVTFRCDPISEHNRLYWYRQTLGQGPEFLTYFQNEAQLEKSRLLSDRFSAERPKGSFSTLEIQRTEQGDSAMYLCASSLWRTDQETQYFGPGTRLLVL.

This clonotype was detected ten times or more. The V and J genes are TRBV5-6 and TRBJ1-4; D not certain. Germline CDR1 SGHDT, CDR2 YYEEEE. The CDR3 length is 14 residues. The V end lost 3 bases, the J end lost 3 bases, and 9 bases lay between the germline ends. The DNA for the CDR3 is TGTGCCAGCAGCTCCGGCTTACCTAATGAAAAACTGTTTTTT. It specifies CASSSGLPNEKLFF.

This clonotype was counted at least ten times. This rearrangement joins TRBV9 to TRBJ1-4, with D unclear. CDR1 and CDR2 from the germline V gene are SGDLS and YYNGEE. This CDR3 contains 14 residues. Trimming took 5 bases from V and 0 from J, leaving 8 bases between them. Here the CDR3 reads CASSYGTTNEKLFF. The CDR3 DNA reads TGTGCCAGCAGTTACGGGACAACTAATGAAAAACTGTTTTTT.

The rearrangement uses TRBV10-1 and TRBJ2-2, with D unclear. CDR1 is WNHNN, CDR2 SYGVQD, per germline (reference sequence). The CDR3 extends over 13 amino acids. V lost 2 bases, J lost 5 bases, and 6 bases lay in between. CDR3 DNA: TGCGCCAGCAGTGAGCCTGGGACCGGGGAGCTGTTTTTT. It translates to CASSEPGTGELFF.

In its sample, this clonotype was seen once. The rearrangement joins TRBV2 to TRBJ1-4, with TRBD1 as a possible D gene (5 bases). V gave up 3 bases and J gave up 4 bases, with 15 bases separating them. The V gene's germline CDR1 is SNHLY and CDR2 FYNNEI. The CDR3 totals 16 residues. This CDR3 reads CASSDLPGGDNEKLFF. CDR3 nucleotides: TGTGCCAGCAGTGACCTCCCTGGAGGGGATAATGAAAAACTGTTTTTT.

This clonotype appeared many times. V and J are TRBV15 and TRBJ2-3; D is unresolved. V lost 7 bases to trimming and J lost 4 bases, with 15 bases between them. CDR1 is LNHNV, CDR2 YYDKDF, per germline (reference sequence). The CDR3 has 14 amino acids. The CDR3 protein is CATTPRVAADTQYF. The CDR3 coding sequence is TGTGCCACCACCCCCCGGGTCGCAGCAGATACGCAGTATTTT. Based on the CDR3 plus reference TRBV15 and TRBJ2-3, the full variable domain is DAMVIQNPRYQVTQFGKPVTLSCSQTLNHNVMYWYQQKSSQAPKLLFHYYDKDFNNEADTPDNFQSRRPNTSFCFLDIRSPGLGDTAMYLCATTPRVAADTQYFGPGTRLTVL.

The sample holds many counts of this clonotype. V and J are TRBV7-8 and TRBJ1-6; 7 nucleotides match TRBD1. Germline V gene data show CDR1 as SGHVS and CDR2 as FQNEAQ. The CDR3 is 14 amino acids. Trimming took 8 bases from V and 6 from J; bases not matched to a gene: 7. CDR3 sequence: CASQGGGINSPLHF. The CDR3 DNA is TGTGCCAGCCAGGGGGGGGGGATTAATTCACCCCTCCACTTT.

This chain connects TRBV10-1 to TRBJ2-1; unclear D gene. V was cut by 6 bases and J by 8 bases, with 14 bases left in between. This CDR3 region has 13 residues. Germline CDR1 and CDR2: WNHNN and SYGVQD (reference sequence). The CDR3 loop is CASSGSSWDEQFF. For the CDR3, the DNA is TGCGCCAGCAGCGGTTCGTCCTGGGATGAGCAGTTCTTC.

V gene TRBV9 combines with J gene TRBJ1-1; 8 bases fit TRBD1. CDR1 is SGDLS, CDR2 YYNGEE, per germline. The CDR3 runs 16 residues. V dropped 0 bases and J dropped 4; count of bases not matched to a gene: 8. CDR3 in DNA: TGTGCCAGCAGCGTAGACCAGGGGGCTCTGGGCACTGAAGCTTTCTTT. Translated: CASSVDQGALGTEAFF.

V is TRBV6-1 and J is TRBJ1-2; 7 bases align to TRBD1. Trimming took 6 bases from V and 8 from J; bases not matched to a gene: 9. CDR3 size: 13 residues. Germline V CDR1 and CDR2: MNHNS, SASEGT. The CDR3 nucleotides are TGTGCCAGCAGACTTGACAGGGCGGAGGGCTACACCTTC. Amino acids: CASRLDRAEGYTF.

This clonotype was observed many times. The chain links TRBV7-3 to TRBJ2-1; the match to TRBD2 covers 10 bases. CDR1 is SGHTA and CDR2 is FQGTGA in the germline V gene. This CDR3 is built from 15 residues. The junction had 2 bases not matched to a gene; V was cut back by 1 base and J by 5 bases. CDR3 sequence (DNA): TGTGCCAGCAGCTTAAGACTAGCGGGTCACAATGAGCAGTTCTTC. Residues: CASSLRLAGHNEQFF. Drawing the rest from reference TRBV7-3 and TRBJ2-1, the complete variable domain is GAGVSQTPSNKVTEKGKYVELRCDPISGHTALYWYRQSLGQGPEFLIYFQGTGAADDSGLPNDRFFAVRPEGSVSTLKIQRTERGDSAVYLCASSLRLAGHNEQFFGPGTRLTVL.

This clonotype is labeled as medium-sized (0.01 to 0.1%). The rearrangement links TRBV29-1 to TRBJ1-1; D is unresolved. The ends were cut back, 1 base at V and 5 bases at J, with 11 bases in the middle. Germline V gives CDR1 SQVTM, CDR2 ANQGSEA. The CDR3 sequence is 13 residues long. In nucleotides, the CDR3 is TGCAGCGTTGAAGTGGGTACAGTAACTGAAGCTTTCTTT. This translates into CSVEVGTVTEAFF.

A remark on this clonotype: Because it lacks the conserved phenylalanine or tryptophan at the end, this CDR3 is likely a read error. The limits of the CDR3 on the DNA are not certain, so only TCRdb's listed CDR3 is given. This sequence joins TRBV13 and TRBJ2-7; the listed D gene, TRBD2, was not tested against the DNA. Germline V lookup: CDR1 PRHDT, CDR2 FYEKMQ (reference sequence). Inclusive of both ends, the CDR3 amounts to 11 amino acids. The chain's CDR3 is CASSLGIPGTS.

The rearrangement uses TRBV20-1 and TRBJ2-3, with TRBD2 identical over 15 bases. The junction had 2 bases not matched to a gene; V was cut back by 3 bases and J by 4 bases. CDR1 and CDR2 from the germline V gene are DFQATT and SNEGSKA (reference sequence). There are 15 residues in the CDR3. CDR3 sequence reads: CSARGLAGGADTQYF. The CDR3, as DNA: TGCAGTGCTAGGGGACTAGCGGGGGGCGCAGATACGCAGTATTTT.

The CDR3 sequence: CATSKEMSVDTQFF. The CDR3 nucleotides are TGTGCCACGTCCAAGGAGATGTCCGTTGATACGCAGTTCTTC. The chain joins TRBV2 to TRBJ2-1, with D unclear. Germline assignment: CDR1 SNHLY and CDR2 FYNNEI. V was clipped by 10 bases and J by 12 bases, with 25 bases between them. This CDR3 comprises 14 residues.

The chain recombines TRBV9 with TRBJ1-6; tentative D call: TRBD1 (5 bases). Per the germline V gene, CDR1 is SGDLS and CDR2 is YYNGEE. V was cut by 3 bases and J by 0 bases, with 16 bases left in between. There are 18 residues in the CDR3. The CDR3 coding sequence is TGTGCCAGCAGCGCGGGACGTTCCCTGAGCTCCTATAATTCACCCCTCCACTTT. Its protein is CASSAGRSLSSYNSPLHF.

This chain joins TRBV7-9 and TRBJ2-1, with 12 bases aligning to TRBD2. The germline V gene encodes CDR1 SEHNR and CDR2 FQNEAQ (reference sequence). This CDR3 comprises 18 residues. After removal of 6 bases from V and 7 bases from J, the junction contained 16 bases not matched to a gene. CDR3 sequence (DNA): TGTGCCAGCAGTTCAAGGACTAGCGGGGCGGAGCTTGGGAATGAGCAGTTCTTC. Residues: CASSSRTSGAELGNEQFF.

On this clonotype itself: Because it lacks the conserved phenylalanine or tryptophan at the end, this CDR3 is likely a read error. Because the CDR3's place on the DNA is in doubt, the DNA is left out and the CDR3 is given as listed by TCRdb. The CDR3 loop is CASSLEFT. The chain joins TRBV11-2 to TRBJ2-1. Germline values: CDR1 SGHAT, CDR2 FQNNGV. The CDR3 totals 8 residues, both ends included.